Listed below are T cell receptor beta chains from one sample, sequenced in a study of cytotoxic CD8 clonotypes in ibrutinib-treated CLL. The table came from immunoSEQ multiplex PCR; TCRdb's copy has only in-frame clones and leaves some out. The sample lists 200,000 to 250,000 clones; 60% to 75% were seen once. Sample: PBMCs, taken after 24 months of ibrutinib treatment. These receptors were obtained from a human donor with chronic lymphocytic leukemia. Each CDR3 is given with its conserved first and last residue. A D gene is named only where the DNA matches it firmly. Not all rows give a size; the values are once, few, many and, for expanded clones, a class.

clone_size j_call d_call v_call cdr3_nt cdr3_aa
- TRBJ2-7 - TRBV6-6 TGTGCCAGCAGGAAACAGGGCCCAGAGCAGTACTTC CASRKQGPEQYF
- TRBJ1-4 - TRBV30 TGTGCCTGGAGTGAGACCCCTCATGAAAAACTGTTTTTT CAWSETPHEKLFF
- TRBJ1-4 - TRBV6-1 TGTGCCAGCATGAGGAGGGGGACTAATGAAAAACTGTTTTTT CASMRRGTNEKLFF
- TRBJ2-1 - TRBV30 TGTGCCTGGAGTGTACTAGGGATTGGGTTCTTC CAWSVLGIGFF
- TRBJ2-7 TRBD1 TRBV27 TGTGCCAGCAGTAATGGGGGGACAGGGGTGTACTTC CASSNGGTGVYF
- TRBJ1-2 - TRBV27 TGTGCCAGCAGTCTAATACAACGGGCAGAGGCGGACGGCTACACCTTC CASSLIQRAEADGYTF
- TRBJ2-1 - TRBV7-2 TGTGCCAGCAGATCAAGTCAGCTCAATGAGCAGTTCTTC CASRSSQLNEQFF
- TRBJ2-7 - TRBV28 TGTGCCAGCAGTTTAGGGGGAGAGGGGGGATCCTACGAGCAGTACTTC CASSLGGEGGSYEQYF
once TRBJ1-1 - TRBV5-4 TGTGCCAGCAGCCCACGACAGGCTTACACTGAAGCTTTCTTT CASSPRQAYTEAFF
few TRBJ1-4 - TRBV20-1 TGCAGTGCTACCACTAATGAAAAACTGTTTTTT CSATTNEKLFF
- TRBJ2-4 - TRBV7-9 TGTGCCAGCAGCTTAGCGCCCTCGGCGGACAAAAACATTCAGTACTTC CASSLAPSADKNIQYF
- TRBJ2-1 - TRBV7-9 TGTGCCAGCAGCTCTCCACTACCGAGCTCCTACAATGAGCAGTTCTTC CASSSPLPSSYNEQFF
- TRBJ1-4 - TRBV18 TGTGCCAGCTCACCAGTTTCGGGTGAAAAACTGTTTTTT CASSPVSGEKLFF
- TRBJ1-5 TRBD1 TRBV19 TGTGCCAGTAGTATCGACAGGGGGCGTCAGCCCCAGCATTTT CASSIDRGRQPQHF
- TRBJ2-2 TRBD2 TRBV29-1 TGCAGCGTTAGACGGGAGGGATCGAACACCGGGGAGCTGTTTTTT CSVRREGSNTGELFF
few TRBJ2-7 TRBD1 TRBV11-1 TGTGCCAGCAGCCTCGGACAGGGGAGGGGCGAGCAGTACTTC CASSLGQGRGEQYF
- TRBJ1-5 TRBD1 TRBV19 TGTGCCAGTAGTATAGCCATCAGACAGGGGGATCAGCCCCAGCATTTT CASSIAIRQGDQPQHF
- TRBJ2-3 - TRBV10-3 TGTGCCACAGGGGCAGGTGAGATCACAGATACGCAGTATTTT CATGAGEITDTQYF
- TRBJ2-1 TRBD1 TRBV7-3 TGTGCCAGCAGCTTATATTCCGGGACAGGGGTCAATGAGCAGTTCTTC CASSLYSGTGVNEQFF
- TRBJ2-7 TRBD1 TRBV18 TGTGCCAGCTCACCAGAGACAGGGGGCGGGACACGGGAGCAGTACTTC CASSPETGGGTREQYF
once TRBJ2-5 TRBD1 TRBV7-9 TGCGCCAGCAGCTCAACCCGGACAGGGAGACACTTC CASSSTRTGRHF
- TRBJ1-1 TRBD1 TRBV5-1 TGCGCCAGCAGGAGACAGGGGGTCTCGAACACTGAAGCTTTCTTT CASRRQGVSNTEAFF
- TRBJ2-7 - TRBV7-9 TGTGCCAGCAGCTTAACGGATTCTTACTACGAGCAGTACTTC CASSLTDSYYEQYF
few TRBJ2-7 TRBD1 TRBV28 TGTGCCAGCAGTCCGCTAAACAGGGGCCCGCTAACCTACGAGCAGTACTTC CASSPLNRGPLTYEQYF
- TRBJ1-4 - TRBV19 TGTGCCAGTAGTATAGACGAAAATGAAAAACTGTTTTTT CASSIDENEKLFF
- TRBJ2-2 TRBD1 TRBV9 TGTGCCAGCAGCGTAAACAGGGGTAGGGGGAACACCGGGGAGCTGTTTTTT CASSVNRGRGNTGELFF
few TRBJ1-1 - TRBV4-2 TGTGCCAGCAGCCAAGAATCCTGGGGTAATGAAGCTTTCTTT CASSQESWGNEAFF
- TRBJ2-7 - TRBV28 TGTGCCAGCGTTGGGGTCGAGCAGTACTTC CASVGVEQYF
- TRBJ1-2 - TRBV27 TGTGCCAGCAGATATGGCTACACCTTC CASRYGYTF
once TRBJ2-7 - TRBV29-1 TGCAGCGTTGAAAGCACCGACTCCTACGAGCAGTACTTC CSVESTDSYEQYF
- TRBJ1-4 TRBD1 TRBV19 TGTGCCAGCCGGGACAGGATTAATGAAAAACTGTTTTTT CASRDRINEKLFF
- TRBJ1-3 - TRBV7-2 TGTGCCAGCAGCTTAGGTGGAAACACCATATATTTT CASSLGGNTIYF
- TRBJ2-7 TRBD2 TRBV4-3 TGCGCCAGCAGCCAGATTCTAGCGGGAGCGGGCGAGCAGTACTTC CASSQILAGAGEQYF
- TRBJ1-3 - TRBV7-2 TGTGCCAGCACCCCTCCTGGAAACACCATATATTTT CASTPPGNTIYF
few TRBJ1-3 - TRBV5-1 TGCGCCAGCAGCTTGGAGCCGGGAGGGTCTGGAAACACCATATATTTT CASSLEPGGSGNTIYF
- TRBJ2-1 TRBD1 TRBV6-5 TGTGCCAGCAGTTACAACCCGGGACAGGGTCGGAATGAGCAGTTCTTC CASSYNPGQGRNEQFF
- TRBJ1-1 - TRBV18 TGTGCCAGCTCACGTGCCGAGAGGGACACTGAAGCTTTCTTT CASSRAERDTEAFF
- TRBJ1-5 - TRBV18 TGTGCCAGCTCACCGTTCGATTCCGTAAATCAGCCCCAGCATTTT CASSPFDSVNQPQHF
- TRBJ1-1 TRBD1 TRBV27 TGTGCCAGTACAGGGGGCATCAACACTGAAGCTTTCTTT CASTGGINTEAFF
- TRBJ2-7 TRBD2 TRBV10-3 TGTGCCCTCTCGGGAGGCTACTCCTACGAGCAGTACTTC CALSGGYSYEQYF
once TRBJ2-1 - TRBV29-1 TGCAGCGTTGAAGGCCCTGGGGGGAGGAATGAGCAGTTCTTC CSVEGPGGRNEQFF
- TRBJ1-4 - TRBV5-1 TGCGCCAGCGGAGACAGCATTAATGAAAAACTGTTTTTT CASGDSINEKLFF
- TRBJ2-7 - TRBV11-2 TGTGCCAGCAGCAACTCGGGGATGGGATCCTACGAGCAGTACTTC CASSNSGMGSYEQYF
- TRBJ2-7 TRBD1 TRBV2 TGTGCCTTAGCAGGGGGCCCCTGGGAGCAGTACTTC CALAGGPWEQYF
- TRBJ2-2 - TRBV25-1 TGTGCCAGCAGTGATGCTGTCCCCCCCACCGGGGAGCTGTTTTTT CASSDAVPPTGELFF
- TRBJ2-6 - TRBV2 TGTGCCAGCAGTGACCGAACCCCAGGGAGCGTCCTGACTTTC CASSDRTPGSVLTF
- TRBJ1-4 - TRBV5-1 TGCGCCAGCAGCTCAACTAATGAAAAACTGTTTTTT CASSSTNEKLFF
- TRBJ2-1 TRBD2 TRBV7-3 TGTGCCAGCAGACCGAGAGGGACTAGCGGGATCCCGTACAATGAGCAGTTCTTC CASRPRGTSGIPYNEQFF
- TRBJ2-1 TRBD1 TRBV27 TGTGCCAGCAGGAGGACAGGGACCTACAATGAGCAGTTCTTC CASRRTGTYNEQFF
- TRBJ2-7 TRBD2 TRBV27 TGTGCCGCCGGACTAGCATCATCCGAGCAGTACTTC CAAGLASSEQYF
- TRBJ1-2 TRBD1 TRBV29-1 TGCAGCGTCGGAGGGGGACAGGGGGCGCGGGGCTACACCTTC CSVGGGQGARGYTF
- TRBJ2-5 TRBD1 TRBV4-2 TGTGCCAGCAGCCAAGATTTGGGACAGCTCTCCGGAACCCAGTACTTC CASSQDLGQLSGTQYF
- TRBJ2-7 - TRBV14 TGTGCCAGCAGCCAAGATTTGTCCGGGGCCCAGTACTTC CASSQDLSGAQYF
few TRBJ2-6 - TRBV7-3 TGTGCCAGCAGCCGAAGGCACGCTGGGGCCAACGTCCTGACTTTC CASSRRHAGANVLTF
few TRBJ2-2 - TRBV9 TGTGCCAGCAGCGTAGGGTGGGCCGGGGAGCTGTTTTTT CASSVGWAGELFF
- TRBJ1-1 - TRBV11-2 TGTGCCAGCAGCTCAGGGATCATGAACACTGAAGCTTTCTTT CASSSGIMNTEAFF